The T cell receptor (beta chain) described here comes from a study of blood T cell repertoires in COVID-19. As for the study in general: Sources were T cells, B-cell-depleted T cells, or PBMCs; the material itself was cDNA or gDNA.

Per germline, CDR1 LGHDT and CDR2 YNNKEL (reference sequence). This CDR3 is built from 15 residues. The V end was cut by 3 bases, the J end by 4 bases, with 15 bases between. Per the original data handling: Reference gene primer amplification in the assay estimated nucleated cell counts. Produced via immunoSEQ multiplex PCR; TCRdb's table is partial and in-frame only. The V and J calls and the clone size are those of that table, but D and trimming were determined from the DNA. The sample comprises a few hundred thousand clones, 75% to 90% of which are singletons, and around 4.6% rests with the top ten.

The sequence derives from a woman aged 35 to 49 who had recovered from COVID-19. Sequences were obtained from peripheral blood. The J gene is TRBJ1-2, the V gene TRBV3-1 (or the pseudogene TRBV3-2); D is uncertain. The CDR3 loop reads CASSHNRRNSYGYTF. CDR3 DNA sequence: TGTGCCAGCAGCCACAATCGAAGGAACAGCTATGGCTACACCTTC.